This TCR beta chain was captured in a study of sequential checkpoint blockade in melanoma. Study-level information: Both treatment sequences were followed by maintenance nivolumab. TCRβ was sequenced from DNA of 91 pretreatment tumors. Study-level findings and limits: About 30 times likelier clinical benefit followed increased tumor T-cell fraction and clonality.

Germline V gives CDR1 SGDLS, CDR2 YYNGEE. CDR3 length: 13 residues. The J segment lost 4 bases and the V segment lost 5 bases, leaving 3 bases of the junction unmatched. Libraries were prepared by immunoSEQ multiplex PCR; TCRdb keeps only in-frame clonotypes and omits some of them. The repertoire holds about 22,000 clones, with around 25% as singletons. Documented treatment: randomized to nivolumab then ipilimumab (arm A) or the reverse (arm B). No patient had prior DNA-damaging chemotherapy. This clone was counted a few times. What it binds is unknown. The material was tumor tissue (inferred from file names), obtained from a patient given nivolumab and ipilimumab in sequence. The sequence came from a human donor with melanoma. The chain recombines TRBV9 with TRBJ1-5, with 7 bases identical to TRBD1. As DNA, the CDR3 is TGTGCCAGCAGAGAGGGGGCGAATCAGCCCCAGCATTTT. The encoded protein is CASREGANQPQHF. Supplemented by reference TRBV9 and TRBJ1-5, the full variable domain reads DSGVTQTPKHLITATGQRVTLRCSPRSGDLSVYWYQQSLDQGLQFLIQYYNGEERAKGNILERFSAQQFPDLHSELNLSSLELGDSALYFCASREGANQPQHFGDGTRLSIL.